The 16 T cell receptor beta chains reported below all come from one sample, sequenced in a study of T-cell memory formation after mild COVID-19. A single record per CDR3 protein comes from TCRdb applying MiXCR to the 5' RACE reads. The sample lists 250,000 or so distinct CDR3 sequences; approximately 18% were seen once. What was sequenced was PBMCs or a T cell subset sorted from them (not recorded which). Source of these receptors: a man between 18 and 35 years old who had mild COVID-19 (a few samples of this study predate the infection). Cell type and time point are not known.

In this sample, this clonotype turned up a few times. The chain uses TRBV7-3 and TRBJ2-3; the D call may be TRBD1 or TRBD2 (5 bases each). The CDR3 length is 16 residues. V dropped 5 bases and J dropped 1 base, with 16 bases sitting between them. CDR1 is SGHTA, CDR2 FQGTGA, per germline. The CDR3 nucleotides are TGTGCCAGCAGCCCTGTAGCGACAGCCGGCACAGATACGCAGTATTTT. This sequence encodes CASSPVATAGTDTQYF.

The genes are TRBV6-4 and TRBJ2-1; TRBD2 might be the D (7 bases). The CDR3 contains 16 residues. Germline V gives CDR1 MRHNA, CDR2 SNTAGT. With 5 bases removed from V and 3 bases from J, the gap between germline ends came to 17 bases. The CDR3 loop reads CASSPEAGAVYNEQFF. The CDR3 DNA is TGTGCCAGCAGTCCCGAGGCGGGGGCCGTCTACAATGAGCAGTTCTTC.

This CDR3 reads CASSPPWAGGQPQHF. In DNA form, the CDR3 reads TGTGCCAGCTCACCACCGTGGGCAGGGGGACAGCCCCAGCATTTT. This chain uses TRBV18 with TRBJ1-5, with TRBD1 matching over 7 bases. This CDR3 is built from 15 residues. The V segment lost 0 bases and the J segment 7 bases; nucleotides outside the gene matches: 6. Germline V gene sequence: CDR1 KGHSH, CDR2 LQKENI.

This clonotype has just a few counts. The gene calls are TRBV27 and TRBJ2-3, with TRBD2 identical over 8 bases. The CDR3 contains 15 residues. With V trimmed by 3 bases and J by 1 base, 3 bases remained unmatched. CDR1 is MNHEY, CDR2 SMNVEV, per germline (reference sequence). CDR3 residues: CASSLYSGGTDTQYF. Here the CDR3 DNA reads TGTGCCAGCAGTTTGTATAGCGGGGGCACAGATACGCAGTATTTT.

This clonotype was observed at least ten times. The genes are TRBV2 and TRBJ2-1; possibly TRBD2 for D (6 bases). Per the germline V gene, CDR1 is SNHLY and CDR2 is FYNNEI. V lost 0 bases to trimming and J lost 15 bases, with 18 bases between them. The CDR3 is 14 amino acids. The CDR3 here is CASSEARELLAWFF. CDR3 sequence (DNA): TGTGCCAGCAGTGAAGCGCGAGAGTTACTAGCCTGGTTCTTC.

This clonotype was seen only a few times. The J gene is TRBJ1-1, the V gene TRBV25-1; unclear D gene. The CDR3 has 11 amino acids. The V gene lost 10 bases and the J gene lost 5 bases, with 11 bases spanning the gap. CDR1 is MGHDK and CDR2 is SYGVNS in the germline V gene. DNA of the CDR3: TGTGCCACACGGTTTGGGACTGAAGCTTTCTTT. It specifies CATRFGTEAFF.

This clonotype was counted a few times. The chain combines TRBV5-1 with TRBJ2-3, with TRBD2 identical over 9 bases. Germline values: CDR1 SGHRS, CDR2 YFSETQ. J was trimmed by 4 bases and V by 4 bases; bases with no gene match: 13. This CDR3 has 17 residues. CDR3 DNA sequence: TGCGCCAGCAGCCTAAACCCCGGGACTAGCATCTCAGATACGCAGTATTTT. Amino acid sequence: CASSLNPGTSISDTQYF.

This sequence joins TRBV20-1 and TRBJ1-4; no reliable D call. V lost 6 bases and J 8 bases, leaving 16 bases between the germline ends. This CDR3 is 13 amino acids long. The germline gives CDR1 DFQATT, CDR2 SNEGSKA (reference sequence). CDR3 protein: CSAPDGTEEKLFF. In nucleotides, the CDR3 is TGCAGTGCCCCGGACGGCACGGAGGAAAAACTGTTTTTT.

Only one count was recorded for this clonotype. The gene calls are TRBV4-1 and TRBJ1-6, with 7 bases matching TRBD1. Germline V gene sequence: CDR1 MGHRA, CDR2 YSYEKL. CDR3 length: 15 amino acids. With V trimmed by 2 bases and J by 6 bases, 4 bases remained unmatched. The CDR3: CASSQRQGGNSPLHF. For the CDR3, the DNA is TGCGCCAGCAGCCAAAGACAGGGAGGTAATTCACCCCTCCACTTT.

J is TRBJ2-2 and V is TRBV5-4, with 7 bases fitting TRBD1. The CDR3 spans 17 residues. The V gene's germline CDR1 is SGHNT and CDR2 YYREEE (reference sequence). J gave up 2 bases and V 4 bases, and 11 bases lay outside the gene matches. This CDR3 is CASSLDRVLTNTGELFF. Here the CDR3 DNA reads TGTGCCAGCAGCCTTGACAGGGTCCTAACTAACACCGGGGAGCTGTTTTTT. Using reference TRBV5-4 and TRBJ2-2 for the parts outside the CDR3, the full variable domain is ETGVTQSPTHLIKTRGQQVTLRCSSQSGHNTVSWYQQALGQGPQFIFQYYREEENGRGNFPPRFSGLQFPNYSSELNVNALELDDSALYLCASSLDRVLTNTGELFFGEGSRLTVL.

This clonotype has at least ten counts. The genes are TRBV29-1 and TRBJ2-3, with a weak D call TRBD1 (6 bases). Germline V gene data show CDR1 as SQVTM and CDR2 as ANQGSEA. The CDR3 is made up of 13 amino acids. Trimming pared 0 bases from V and 6 bases from J, leaving 10 bases between. CDR3 loop: CSVEDGGSDTQYF. The CDR3, as DNA: TGCAGCGTTGAAGATGGGGGCTCGGATACGCAGTATTTT.

This clonotype was counted many times. The chain has TRBV7-2 and TRBJ2-5; D possibly uses TRBD1 or TRBD2 (6 bases each). Germline V gene sequence: CDR1 SGHTA, CDR2 FQGNSA. V was trimmed by 0 bases and J by 4 bases, leaving 9 bases between them. CDR3 length equals 14 residues. CDR3 sequence: CASSLAGGRETQYF. The CDR3 DNA follows: TGTGCCAGCAGCTTAGCGGGGGGCCGAGAGACCCAGTACTTC.

The rearrangement uses TRBV5-6 and TRBJ2-2; maybe TRBD2 (6 bases). Germline V CDR1 and CDR2: SGHDT, YYEEEE. This CDR3 is built from 18 residues. V gave up 4 bases and J gave up 2 bases, with 21 bases separating them. The CDR3 DNA sequence: TGTGCCAGCAGCAACAGCCTGGGACTTCCACTCAACACCGGGGAGCTGTTTTTT. It codes for CASSNSLGLPLNTGELFF.

V usage is TRBV5-5 and J usage is TRBJ2-5; D tentatively reads TRBD1 or TRBD2 (5 bases each). V gave up 6 bases and J gave up 4 bases, with 13 bases separating them. This CDR3 has 13 amino acids. CDR1 is SGHKS and CDR2 is YYEKEE in the germline V gene (reference sequence). In DNA, the CDR3 is TGTGCCAGCATTCAGGGACGGGGAGAGACCCAGTACTTC. This translates into CASIQGRGETQYF. The complete variable domain, with remaining parts taken from reference TRBV5-5 and TRBJ2-5, reads DAGVTQSPTHLIKTRGQQVTLRCSPISGHKSVSWYQQVLGQGPQFIFQYYEKEERGRGNFPDRFSARQFPNYSSELNVNALLLGDSALYLCASIQGRGETQYFGPGTRLLVL.

CDR3 in amino acids: CASSLVSNTDTQYF. For the CDR3, the DNA is TGTGCCAGCAGTTTGGTGAGCAACACAGATACGCAGTATTTT. This chain links TRBV12-3 or TRBV12-4 with TRBJ2-3; D is unresolved. The CDR3 is made up of 14 amino acids. V was trimmed by 3 bases and J by 2 bases, leaving 9 bases between them.

This clonotype was seen only a few times. Here the CDR3 DNA reads TGTGCCAGCAGATACGGACTAGCCAAAAACATTCAGTACTTC. This translates into CASRYGLAKNIQYF. The rearrangement uses TRBV12-3 or TRBV12-4 and TRBJ2-4; a weak D match, TRBD2 (5 bases). The CDR3 covers 14 residues. The V end was cut by 6 bases, the J end by 0 bases, with 9 bases between.